This T cell receptor beta chain was identified in a study of cytomegalovirus exposure and HLA in healthy donors (dated by TCRdb to 2017 to 2019). Concerning the study at large: In an earlier analysis of fewer than 750 of the donors, less than 350 Gb of sequence data and just under 120 million unique TCR beta sequences from 150 million to 200 million T cells were reported. An early release covering roughly 600 HLA-typed donors comprised 300 to 350 gigabases of sequencing data and roughly 86 million unique TCR sequences. Of the roughly 400 genotyped donors, over 70% fell in the genetic ancestry cluster associated with self-reported Caucasian donors. The aim of the study was to test whether cataloging public T cell receptors could identify signatures of past pathogen exposure. The study profiled the T cell repertoires of 500 to 800 subjects by immunosequencing and related them to cytomegalovirus serostatus. Along with the approximately 700-subject first cohort, a separate validation cohort of around 120 different subjects was used. High-throughput TCR immunosequencing, statistical association of individual TCRs with disease status, and machine learning were combined to predict cytomegalovirus infection status. In a later analysis, previously published TCR beta repertoires from 666 donors were re-analyzed and high-resolution HLA genotyping was added so that TCR occurrence patterns could be studied. Rather than using new phenotypic data, the later analysis identified candidate immune exposures from TCR beta sequences and from how often those sequences occurred across donors. In an earlier analysis of 500 to 650 of the donors, high-throughput TCR beta sequencing was used to judge whether each TCR beta V gene segment behaved as functional or pseudogenic. Alongside the repertoire data, information on donor age, sex, ethnicity and CMV serostatus was compiled. Genome-wide SNP genotypes for about three fifths of the 666 donors were used in a later genetic analysis, which treated that subset as a discovery cohort. All discovery cohort repertoires had been generated using a single sequencing platform. HLA typing covered class I and class II loci at four-digit resolution. The number of typed donors differed by locus: about 620-630 for A, B, C, DRB1 and DQB1; some 500 for DQA1; approximately 600 for DPA1; and approximately 450 for DPB1. About five DR-DQ haplotypes were treated as single units for association and clustering because of strong linkage in the cohort. Among almost 400 genotyped donors of the cohort, an average of roughly 240,000 unique TCR beta nucleotide sequences were sequenced per donor, roughly 20% of them non-productive.

Concerning this clone: There is no known antigen for this receptor. It has no much larger one-base neighbor in the sample; base qualities were not kept.

Preparation of the library involved the immunoSEQ multiplex PCR assay. For the multiplex PCR, a mixture combining 60 forward primers for TCR Vbeta segments and 13 reverse primers for TCR Jbeta segments was used. The CDR3 region of rearranged TCR beta genes was amplified from genomic DNA by a multiplex PCR assay. The Illumina HiSeq System was used to sequence the amplified TCR beta libraries as 87-base-pair reads. The paper's processing steps were these. Across the 700 or so repertoires, a later analysis counted roughly 77 million unique TCR beta chains, around 10 million of which were shared by at least two donors. To remove PCR and sequencing errors, raw reads were error-corrected and collapsed into unique sequences using a nearest-neighbor algorithm that merged closely related sequences. Alignment of CDR3 sequences to IMGT reference sequences was used to assign V, D and J gene segments. For a sequence to be retained, a match of at least six nucleotides was required to both a V gene segment and a J gene segment. A rearrangement counted as productive if the CDR3 had no stop codons and remained in frame with V and J, and every other rearrangement counted as non-productive. Following IMGT convention, CDR3 was defined as the stretch from the second conserved V-encoded cysteine up to the conserved J-encoded phenylalanine. Sequences without an unambiguous match to a single V gene segment were excluded from the earlier analysis of about 630 of the donors. An earlier analysis of 587 of the donors called V segments functional above 56.7% productive rearrangements and segregating when the between-donor standard deviation exceeded 5%. A statistical classification framework was built for diagnosing cytomegalovirus status from the catalog of TCR beta chain sequences. A later analysis assigned V and J genes by comparing TCR nucleotide sequences with IMGT/GENE-DB human TR gene sequences. Using the TCRdist pipeline, a later analysis assigned CDR3 sequences along with most-parsimonious VDJ recombination scenarios. In a later analysis, each TCR beta chain was defined by its CDR3 amino acid sequence together with its V-gene family, and reads without a unique V-gene family were excluded. In a later analysis, fewer than 600 highly shared, low-generation-probability nucleotide sequences were removed to address suspected cross-contamination and a sequencing artifact. For each public chain, a later analysis derived a clonal expansion index from normalized ranks of inferred template counts within each repertoire. In a later analysis, generation probabilities were computed with a VDJ recombination model fitted to out-of-frame rearrangements, and the resulting probabilities were checked against IGoR. A later analysis scored TCR-TCR, TCR-HLA and TCR-CMV co-occurrence with hypergeometric tests, applying a repertoire-size bias correction to TCR pairs. In a later analysis, false discovery rates were estimated by permuting HLA or CMV assignments 20 times. In a later analysis, co-occurring TCRs were grouped using DBSCAN, with TCRdist sequence similarity added in when clustering inside HLA-allele-positive subsets. Repertoires with fewer than 30,000 or more than 120,000 public chains were left out of co-occurrence clustering, as were a few repertoires with anomalous nucleotide sharing. TCRdb retrieved this table from immuneACCESS and kept in-frame rearrangements only. Not all clones are present; in checked studies, unresolved V genes account for under half, and no reason is known for the remainder. V and J calls plus clone size are reproduced from that table; the DNA served to infer D and trimming. This sample has 100,000 to 150,000 clones in its table, and around three quarters of those were observed once. Together, the top ten hold 0.95% to 1.5% of the sample.

The cohort comprised approximately 700 healthy bone marrow donors. At the time of sampling, every cohort member was nominally healthy, though immune exposures that went unrecorded were likely present. The donor was CMV seronegative and belonged to the group of around 400 seronegative cohort members. Every donor gave a peripheral blood sample, and the peripheral blood mononuclear cells from that sample were used for TCR beta sequencing. Genomic DNA extraction from the blood cell samples was performed with the Qiagen DNeasy Blood Extraction Kit. What the study reported, not specific to this receptor: Presence/absence analyses assumed roughly uniform sequencing depth across donors, an assumption that may not hold. In the study, some 180 TCR beta chains were listed as associated with cytomegalovirus. When HLA alleles, especially DR and DQ, strongly co-occurred, attributing TCR associations to individual alleles was difficult. In this cohort, only TCR beta chains were sequenced, and detectable features were limited by the absence of alpha or paired-chain data. A later analysis associated 15,000 or so TCR beta sequences with specific HLA alleles at a false discovery rate of 0.05. Several of the top co-occurrence clusters appeared to be linked to parvovirus B19, influenza, CMV and Epstein-Barr virus, according to a later analysis. Most TCR sequences were seen in very few donors, while some public TCRs were found in many individuals. Because counts were too low, about 18 rarely observed V segments, including chromosome 9 orphons, were left out of the earlier analysis of 587 of the donors. In both the original and validation cohorts, the classifier was reported to diagnose cytomegalovirus status with high specificity and sensitivity. According to a later genetic analysis, donors in an Asian-associated ancestry cluster had fewer N-insertions in productive TCRs than the approximately 630-donor mean. In a later analysis, HLA-associated TCR beta chains were found to be more clonally expanded and to have lower generation probabilities than equally common non-associated chains. The authors suggested that the approach could potentially be generalized to other disease states and immunological phenotypes. The 87-base-pair reads could not distinguish some IMGT-functional V segments, including TRBV6-2 and TRBV6-3, so those segments were excluded. A cluster of highly shared sequence variants was judged likely to be a technical artifact of the sequencing pipeline. Linkage disequilibrium might explain the correlated functional status among segregating V segments, but an unknown experimental factor could not be excluded. Because HLA typing was unavailable for some donors at each locus, only the typed subset was used in association tests. A later analysis found that most CMV-associated TCR beta chains appeared HLA-restricted, with HLA associations seemingly driven largely by CMV exposure. A further reported finding was that TCR beta sequences accurately predicted the HLA-A and HLA-B alleles for most subjects in the first cohort. An earlier analysis of several hundred of the donors showed that most TCR beta V segments appeared in productive rearrangements either about 87% or about 30% of the time, which broadly matched IMGT annotations. CMV serostatus was the only immune exposure information available for the cohort. In a later analysis, TCR association rates were found to vary across HLA loci, with the most associated TCRs seen for DRB1 alleles and the fewest for HLA-C alleles. A few of the identified cytomegalovirus-associated TCR beta chains were confirmed in vitro to be specific for cytomegalovirus antigens. V-gene and J-gene trimming of TCR beta chains was associated with a missense DCLRE1C variant in a later genetic analysis, and the association was replicated in an independent cohort.

The germline V gene (reference sequence) gives CDR1 as SEHNR and CDR2 as FQNEAQ. V has 6 bases trimmed and J has 0 bases trimmed; junction bases matching no gene number 8. The CDR3 measures 16 amino acids from cysteine to phenylalanine. The CDR3 DNA has 48 bases and is translated from base 1. The chain uses TRBV7-9 and TRBJ1-3; TRBD1 lines up with 7 middle nucleotides. The sequenced material came from PBMCs. This receptor was obtained from a female donor in good health and CMV-seronegative. The DNA sequence follows: TGTGCCAGCAGTCCTCAAGGGGGCCTCTCTGGAAACACCATATATTTT. This gives the protein CASSPQGGLSGNTIYF.